This passage covers 30 T cell receptor beta chains from one sample sequenced in a study of shared clonotypes between healthy human individuals. Sequenced by immunoSEQ multiplex PCR; TCRdb stores in-frame clones only, minus some. Of roughly 2.6 million clones listed, over 85% are singletons. The sample was naive CD4+ T cells sorted from blood. Documented subset: CD45RA+ positively selected. These receptors were taken from a man between 18 and 29 years old in good health.

Only one count was recorded for this clone. J is TRBJ1-1 and V is TRBV19, with 7 positions matching TRBD1. Germline values: CDR1 LNHDA, CDR2 SQIVND (reference sequence). The V gene end was trimmed by 5 bases and the J gene end by 0 bases; junction bases not matched to a gene: 6. The CDR3 length is 15 residues. CDR3 DNA sequence: TGTGCCAGTAGTGACAGGGCTGGGATGAACACTGAAGCTTTCTTT. Protein sequence: CASSDRAGMNTEAFF.

This clone appeared a few times. J is TRBJ1-5 and V is TRBV19; D is ambiguous. Germline CDR1 and CDR2: LNHDA and SQIVND (reference sequence). This CDR3 has 12 amino acids. The V gene lost 5 bases and the J gene lost 3 bases, with 5 bases spanning the gap. The CDR3 sequence is CASSAFNQPQHF. The CDR3 DNA is TGTGCCAGTAGTGCGTTCAATCAGCCCCAGCATTTT.

The chain joins TRBV6-1 to TRBJ2-5; D gene unclear. The CDR3 sequence is 11 residues long. Trimming pared 5 bases from V and 4 bases from J, leaving 5 bases between. The germline V gene encodes CDR1 MNHNS and CDR2 SASEGT. The CDR3 reads CASSFGETQYF. CDR3 DNA sequence: TGTGCCAGCAGTTTTGGAGAGACCCAGTACTTC.

This chain connects TRBV7-9 to TRBJ2-1; 14 positions match TRBD2. Germline V lookup: CDR1 SEHNR, CDR2 FQNEAQ (reference sequence). This CDR3 comprises 16 residues. V gave up 5 bases and J gave up 8 bases; unmatched junction bases: 8. CDR3 nucleotides: TGTGCCAGCAGCCCAGGACTAGCGGGGGGCAGGCATGAGCAGTTCTTC. This gives the protein CASSPGLAGGRHEQFF.

The chain joins TRBV28 to TRBJ1-6; 7 bases match TRBD1. V shed 3 bases, J shed 5 bases, and the junction held 4 bases outside the gene matches. Germline loops: CDR1 MDHEN, CDR2 SYDVKM. CDR3 length: 15 residues. CDR3 DNA: TGTGCCAGCAGTTTCGGGGACAGAGATAATTCACCCCTCCACTTT. Translation: CASSFGDRDNSPLHF.

Note on this clone: Additional DNA sequences in this sample encode the identical CDR3. This rearrangement joins TRBV30 to TRBJ2-3; D is uncertain. The CDR3 length is 13 residues. The V gene's germline CDR1 is GTSNPN and CDR2 SVGIG (reference sequence). V dropped 4 bases and J dropped 3 bases, with 11 bases sitting between them. The CDR3 bases are TGTGCCTGGACTCGTGGCACTACAGATACGCAGTATTTT. Translating gives CAWTRGTTDTQYF.

The rearrangement joins TRBV2 to TRBJ2-5; 9 bases agree with TRBD1. This CDR3 is built from 15 residues. Germline loops: CDR1 SNHLY, CDR2 FYNNEI. Losses at the gene ends were 1 base for V and 7 bases for J; bases not matched to a gene: 7. This CDR3 reads CASSEGGGQGGTQYF. The CDR3 nucleotides are TGTGCCAGCAGTGAAGGAGGGGGACAGGGAGGGACCCAGTACTTC. Filled out from reference TRBV2 and TRBJ2-5, the complete variable domain reads EPEVTQTPSHQVTQMGQEVILRCVPISNHLYFYWYRQILGQKVEFLVSFYNNEISEKSEIFDDQFSVERPDGSNFTLKIRSTKLEDSAMYFCASSEGGGQGGTQYFGPGTRLLVL.

The chain carries TRBV19 and TRBJ2-3; D is unresolved. The CDR3 runs to 15 residues. The V gene lost 1 base and the J gene lost 5 bases, with 13 bases spanning the gap. Germline values: CDR1 LNHDA, CDR2 SQIVND (reference sequence). The CDR3 bases are TGTGCCAGTAGTATAGGGACCAAATCGGGAGATACGCAGTATTTT. Translating gives CASSIGTKSGDTQYF.

Details on this clone: This sample also contains other DNA sequences that code for the same CDR3. This chain connects TRBV6-1 to TRBJ1-3; D remains unclear. V lost 4 bases, J lost 3 bases, and 4 bases lay in between. CDR3 length: 12 residues. Germline V gene lookup returns CDR1 MNHNS and CDR2 SASEGT. The CDR3 sequence is CASSASGNTIYF. The CDR3 DNA reads as TGTGCCAGCAGTGCCAGTGGAAACACCATATATTTT.

The chain carries TRBV4-3 and TRBJ2-1, with 13 bases that match TRBD2. CDR3 length: 17 amino acids. CDR1 is LGHNA and CDR2 is YSLEER in the germline V gene. V lost 4 bases to trimming and J lost 4 bases; unmatched junction nucleotides: 7. CDR3: CASSPGTSGIPYNEQFF. DNA for the CDR3: TGCGCCAGCAGCCCAGGGACTAGCGGGATTCCTTACAATGAGCAGTTCTTC.

V usage is TRBV5-6 and J usage is TRBJ2-7; tentatively, D is TRBD1 (7 bases). Germline V gene lookup returns CDR1 SGHDT and CDR2 YYEEEE. The CDR3 totals 16 residues. V shed 0 bases and J shed 9 bases, with 22 bases lying between them. The CDR3 DNA sequence: TGTGCCAGCAGCTTGGCTCCAGGGGGTCTATTGCGGGGGCAGTACTTC. Translating gives CASSLAPGGLLRGQYF.

Note on this clone: Because the CDR3's place on the DNA is in doubt, the DNA is left out and the CDR3 is given as listed by TCRdb. The rearrangement joins TRBV7-6 to TRBJ2-2. Germline CDR1 SGHVS, CDR2 FNYEAQ. The CDR3 is 15 residues long, ends included. The CDR3 loop is CASSTGLLRAGELFF.

The chain carries TRBV5-5 and TRBJ2-5; D is perhaps TRBD1 or TRBD2 (6 bases each). This CDR3 region has 14 residues. The germline V gene has CDR1 SGHKS and CDR2 YYEKEE (reference sequence). Trimming pared 4 bases from V and 10 bases from J, leaving 20 bases between. CDR3 coding DNA: TGTGCCAGCAGCCCCGAACAGGGCTGGGGACTCCAGTACTTC. It translates to CASSPEQGWGLQYF.

This rearrangement joins TRBV28 to TRBJ1-5, with D unclear. V was clipped by 2 bases and J by 0 bases, with 8 bases between them. Germline CDR1 and CDR2: MDHEN and SYDVKM. The CDR3 is 15 amino acids. The CDR3 nucleotides read TGTGCCAGCAGTTTACTGGGATATAGCAATCAGCCCCAGCATTTT. This gives the protein CASSLLGYSNQPQHF.

The chain employs TRBV6-1 and TRBJ1-5, with unresolved D. The ends were cut back, 7 bases at V and 3 bases at J, with 13 bases in the middle. Germline assignment: CDR1 MNHNS and CDR2 SASEGT. CDR3 size: 14 residues. CDR3 region: CASTESPPNQPQHF. The CDR3 DNA follows: TGTGCCAGCACCGAGAGCCCCCCCAATCAGCCCCAGCATTTT.

The rearrangement uses TRBV5-4 and TRBJ2-7, with 9 nucleotides matching TRBD1. This CDR3 contains 15 residues. V dropped 2 bases and J dropped 4; count of bases not matched to a gene: 7. CDR1 and CDR2 from the germline V gene are SGHNT and YYREEE (reference sequence). This CDR3 reads CASSFPGQGVYEQYF. The CDR3 DNA reads TGTGCCAGCAGCTTCCCGGGACAGGGAGTTTACGAGCAGTACTTC.

V usage is TRBV19 and J usage is TRBJ1-6; 7 bases match TRBD1. Germline CDR1 is LNHDA and CDR2 is SQIVND (reference sequence). With 7 bases clipped from V and 4 bases from J, the junction kept 4 bases outside the gene matches. This CDR3 is built from 14 residues. CDR3 DNA: TGTGCCAGTATCGGGACAGCTTATAATTCACCCCTCCACTTT. The encoded protein is CASIGTAYNSPLHF.

This chain connects TRBV2 to TRBJ2-3; 8 nucleotides match TRBD1. This CDR3 is 15 amino acids long. Germline V gene data show CDR1 as SNHLY and CDR2 as FYNNEI. Unmatched junction bases numbered 11, after V lost 7 bases and J lost 5 bases. This CDR3 reads CASTLRQGALDTQYF. The CDR3 coding sequence is TGTGCCAGCACCCTTCGGCAGGGGGCTTTAGATACGCAGTATTTT.

The chain recombines TRBV6-1 with TRBJ1-4, with D tentatively TRBD1 (5 bases). V gave up 6 bases and J gave up 3 bases, with 14 bases separating them. Germline V gene data show CDR1 as MNHNS and CDR2 as SASEGT. The CDR3 runs to 15 residues. The CDR3 DNA reads TGTGCCAGCAGCCTCAACGTAGGGGCTAATGAAAAACTGTTTTTT. It encodes CASSLNVGANEKLFF.

The chain combines TRBV6-6 with TRBJ1-2, with D possibly TRBD1 on 6 matching bases. CDR1 and CDR2 from the germline V gene are MNHNY and SVGAGI (reference sequence). V lost 4 bases and J lost 4, with 10 bases in between. This CDR3 comprises 13 residues. The CDR3 loop is CASSWGRLYGYTF. DNA for the CDR3: TGTGCCAGCAGTTGGGGGCGCCTCTATGGCTACACCTTC.

The gene calls are TRBV4-1 and TRBJ1-4; perhaps TRBD1 as D (6 bases). The CDR3 length is 17 residues. Per the germline V gene, CDR1 is MGHRA and CDR2 is YSYEKL. Trimming took 0 bases from V and 3 from J, leaving 14 bases between them. The CDR3 region has the DNA TGCGCCAGCAGCCAAGATAGTAGGGGGAAGGCTAATGAAAAACTGTTTTTT. Translation: CASSQDSRGKANEKLFF.

V is TRBV5-1 and J is TRBJ2-1; 7 bases map to TRBD1. The CDR3 extends over 16 amino acids. Germline CDR1 and CDR2: SGHRS and YFSETQ. V gave up 4 bases and J gave up 2 bases; unmatched junction bases: 9. The CDR3 nucleotides are TGCGCCAGCAGCGGAAGCTCGGGACAGACCTACAATGAGCAGTTCTTC. Encoded protein: CASSGSSGQTYNEQFF. Full variable domain (rest looked up from reference TRBV5-1 and TRBJ2-1): KAGVTQTPRYLIKTRGQQVTLSCSPISGHRSVSWYQQTPGQGLQFLFEYFSETQRNKGNFPGRFSGRQFSNSRSEMNVSTLELGDSALYLCASSGSSGQTYNEQFFGPGTRLTVL.

A word on this clone: The same CDR3 is also encoded by other DNA sequences in this sample. The chain uses TRBV11-2 and TRBJ1-1, with D tentatively TRBD1 (6 bases). Trimming removed 3 bases at V and 2 bases at J, with 13 bases between. The germline gives CDR1 SGHAT, CDR2 FQNNGV. CDR3 length: 15 amino acids. The CDR3 protein is CASSFRGALNTEAFF. As DNA, the CDR3 is TGTGCCAGCAGCTTCCGGGGGGCCCTCAACACTGAAGCTTTCTTT.

The chain combines TRBV7-9 with TRBJ2-1; D might be TRBD1 (6 bases). The germline V and J ends were trimmed by 6 bases and 2 bases, with 17 bases remaining between them. CDR3 length equals 16 residues. Germline V gene data show CDR1 as SEHNR and CDR2 as FQNEAQ (reference sequence). CDR3 protein: CASSPRQVSPYNEQFF. The CDR3 DNA follows: TGTGCCAGCAGTCCCAGACAGGTGTCCCCCTACAATGAGCAGTTCTTC.

This chain joins TRBV18 and TRBJ2-5, with 8 positions matching TRBD2. V gave up 0 bases and J gave up 5 bases; unmatched junction bases: 2. The germline CDR1 and CDR2 sequences are KGHSH and LQKENI. The CDR3 extends over 14 amino acids. The CDR3 nucleotides are TGTGCCAGCTCACCACCTAGCGGGGATGAGACCCAGTACTTC. Translating gives CASSPPSGDETQYF.

The genes are TRBV5-1 and TRBJ1-2; D perhaps matches TRBD1 (6 bases). Germline CDR1 SGHRS, CDR2 YFSETQ. Trimming removed 4 bases from V and 1 base from J, with 14 bases in between. The CDR3 length is 15 residues. Here the CDR3 DNA reads TGCGCCAGCAGCGCGAAAGGGGGAGGTAACTATGGCTACACCTTC. Amino acid sequence: CASSAKGGGNYGYTF.

The chain links TRBV6-6 to TRBJ2-6, with D perhaps being TRBD1 or TRBD2 (5 bases each). The germline V and J ends were trimmed by 0 bases and 2 bases, with 8 bases remaining between them. The V gene's germline CDR1 is MNHNY and CDR2 SVGAGI (reference sequence). The CDR3 runs to 16 residues. The CDR3 nucleotides read TGTGCCAGCAGTTACTCGAGGGGAGCTGGGGCCAACGTCCTGACTTTC. This gives the protein CASSYSRGAGANVLTF.

The V call is TRBV10-3, the J call TRBJ2-5; TRBD2 agrees at 8 bases. The CDR3 runs 15 residues. J was trimmed by 4 bases and V by 0 bases; bases with no gene match: 4. Germline CDR1 ENHRY, CDR2 SYGVKD. The CDR3 bases are TGTGCCATCAGTGAGTCGATGGCGGGGGGAGAGACCCAGTACTTC. This gives the protein CAISESMAGGETQYF.

The chain is built from TRBV27 and TRBJ2-3; D unresolved. V lost 7 bases and J 2 bases, leaving 10 bases between the germline ends. This CDR3 region has 13 residues. Germline CDR1 MNHEY, CDR2 SMNVEV (reference sequence). This CDR3 is CASTRIATDTQYF. CDR3 DNA: TGTGCCAGCACCCGAATTGCCACAGATACGCAGTATTTT.

The chain employs TRBV5-1 and TRBJ2-2, with D uncertain. V was cut by 3 bases and J by 3 bases, with 12 bases left in between. CDR1 and CDR2 from the germline V gene are SGHRS and YFSETQ. The CDR3 totals 15 residues. The CDR3 loop is CASSSGSSDTGELFF. The CDR3 nucleotides are TGCGCCAGCAGCTCGGGCTCTTCCGACACCGGGGAGCTGTTTTTT.